This TCR beta chain was captured in a study of CD8 T cells in Susac syndrome. CD8+ and CD4+ T cells circulating in blood were sequenced for TCR beta. The patients serving as multiple sclerosis controls were treatment-naive. They had stable or active relapsing-remitting disease and fulfilled revised McDonald criteria. Germline-derived CDR1 and CDR2 are GTSNPN and SVGIG (reference sequence). V gave up 2 bases and J gave up 1 base, with 7 bases separating them. CDR3 length equals 13 residues. Random hexamers primed reverse transcription of roughly 0.5 to 1 ug RNA. TCRdb processed the immunoSEQ multiplex PCR reads anew with MiXCR; each CDR3 protein has one entry. The sample contains approximately 220,000 distinct CDR3 sequences, more than 85% of which appear only once.

The specimen was CD4+ T cells from PBMCs. The V call is TRBV30, the J call TRBJ2-3, with D possibly matching TRBD1 (6 bases). The sequence derives from a human donor with multiple sclerosis. CDR3 loop: CAWSPGGTDTQYF. In nucleotides, the CDR3 is TGTGCCTGGAGTCCAGGGGGCACAGATACGCAGTATTTT.